A single T cell receptor (beta chain) is shown here with its context. The target of this receptor is not known. Per-base quality was not reported, and no clone a single base away is much larger than it. The data stem from a study of blood T cell repertoires in COVID-19 (dated by TCRdb to 2018 to 2020). With respect to the entire study: Samples covering the acute and convalescent phases of COVID-19 were provided by collaborators in the United States, Italy and Spain. The samples were drawn from two sources: the first 160 participants of the ongoing ImmuneRACE study, and fewer than 1,500 subjects contributed by 6 global collaborators. The prospective study material was composed of cDNA or gDNA derived from T cells, B-cell-depleted T cells, or PBMCs. Deeply sampled blood TCRbeta repertoires from subjects exposed to, actively infected with, or recovered from COVID-19 were included in the dataset. Nearly every sample came with metadata listing a de-identified subject ID, COVID-19 status, age in years and sex. The repertoires were released in a freely available public database meant as a resource for research on the immune response to SARS-CoV-2. Where available, HLA class I and class II types were taken from metadata supplied by the sample provider and were not determined by assay-based typing.

Each collaborating institution followed its own protocols to collect whole blood in K2EDTA tubes. For TCRbeta analysis, collaborator samples were shipped as frozen whole blood, as isolated PBMCs, or as DNA extracted from either sample type. What the work shows at the level of the full study, not this receptor alone: The amount of clinical and demographic metadata varied by source and participant and was provided uncurated.

TCRbeta CDR3 regions were amplified from genomic DNA by means of the immunoSEQ Assay, a bias-controlled multiplex PCR. The authors processed their data as follows. Nucleated cell counts per sample were estimated from amplification of reference gene primers within the assay. To quantify the absolute abundance of each unique TCRbeta CDR3 rearrangement, sequence reads were collapsed and filtered. For each sample, productive Simpson clonality was calculated as the square root of Simpson's diversity index over productive rearrangements. Held by TCRdb, this immuneACCESS table contains in-frame sequences only and omits some clones. Under half of the omission traces to an unresolved V gene where checked; the cause of the rest is unknown. V, J and clone size were drawn from that table, and D and trimming were deduced from the DNA. A total of more than 15,000 clones appear in this sample, around four fifths of them only once. The top ten clonotypes cover over 20% of the sample.

The germline V end is reduced by 8 bases and the J end by 1 base; junction bases left unmatched: 3. For CDR1 and CDR2, the germline V gene lists SNHLY and FYNNEI. Counted from cysteine to phenylalanine, this CDR3 has 13 amino acids. Of the read, only the CDR3 DNA is kept; its 39 bases are in frame from base 1. This sequence originates from a man aged 80 or over with active COVID-19. Sequenced: peripheral blood. In this chain, TRBV2 is recombined with TRBJ2-3; 7 central bases correspond to TRBD2. The sequence in DNA is TGTGCCAGCCGGACTAGGCGCACAGATACGCAGTATTTT. This sequence encodes CASRTRRTDTQYF.